The rows below give T cell receptor beta chains drawn from one sample of a study of T-cell memory formation after mild COVID-19. TCRdb reprocessed the 5' RACE reads via MiXCR and lists one record per CDR3 protein. This table holds a few hundred thousand distinct CDR3 sequences, under 25% found once. The material sequenced was PBMCs or a T cell subset sorted from them (not recorded which). The receptor source for this set is an adult woman who had mild COVID-19 (a few samples of this study predate the infection). Cell type and time point are not known. Both conserved end residues are part of each CDR3. The D gene is left open where the match is weak. Part of the rows lack a size; the others show once, few, many or a class for expanded clones.

D	V	size	J	DNA	CDR3
TRBD2	TRBV6-2/TRBV6-3	NA	TRBJ2-3	TGTGCCAGCAGTCACCGTAGCCGGGGGGGCACAGATACGCAGTATTTT	CASSHRSRGGTDTQYF
TRBD2	TRBV9	few	TRBJ2-1	TGTGCCAGCAGCGTAGAAACTAGCGGAATCAATGAGCAGTTCTTC	CASSVETSGINEQFF
NA	TRBV18	NA	TRBJ1-1	TGTGCCAGCTCACCCCCTATGGGTACAACTCAGGGCACTGAAGCTTTCTTT	CASSPPMGTTQGTEAFF
TRBD1	TRBV11-2	few	TRBJ1-4	TGTGCCAGCAGCCCCGGACAGGCTGAAAAACTGTTTTTT	CASSPGQAEKLFF
TRBD2	TRBV4-2	NA	TRBJ2-1	TGTGCCAGCAGCCAAGATATAGGGAGGGTTAATGAGCAGTTCTTC	CASSQDIGRVNEQFF
NA	TRBV5-1	NA	TRBJ1-1	TGCGCCAGCAGCTCCCCCGGACAAACTGAAGCTTTCTTT	CASSSPGQTEAFF
TRBD1	TRBV4-1	few	TRBJ2-1	TGCGCCAGCGGATCTAAGGCAGGGGGCAAATGGCAGTTCTTC	CASGSKAGGKWQFF
NA	TRBV4-1	few	TRBJ1-2	TGCGCCAGCAGCCAAGAGGAATACAGTTTTAACTATGGCTACACCTTC	CASSQEEYSFNYGYTF
NA	TRBV7-3	NA	TRBJ2-3	TGTGCCAGCAGCTTTGGGGGAGCAGATACGCAGTATTTT	CASSFGGADTQYF
NA	TRBV11-2	NA	TRBJ1-2	TGTGCCAGCAGCTCCCTCAGGAGCCCTCGGGGTTATGGCTACACCTTC	CASSSLRSPRGYGYTF
TRBD1	TRBV5-6	NA	TRBJ2-7	TGTGCCAGCAGCTTGCGAGACAGGGCCACCTACGAGCAGTACTTC	CASSLRDRATYEQYF
NA	TRBV5-1	NA	TRBJ2-1	TGCGCCAGCAGAGTCGCCCGACTCCTGGGAAATGAGCAGTTCTTC	CASRVARLLGNEQFF
TRBD1	TRBV5-1	few	TRBJ2-7	TGCGCCAGCAGCTCGGGACAGGGTTACTACGAGCAGTACTTC	CASSSGQGYYEQYF
NA	TRBV27	NA	TRBJ1-2	TGTGCCAGCAGTCCCTGGACAGACTATGGCTACACCTTC	CASSPWTDYGYTF
NA	TRBV29-1	NA	TRBJ1-1	TGCAGCGTTGAGGGCGGGGAGCCTGAAGCTTTCTTT	CSVEGGEPEAFF
NA	TRBV7-9	few	TRBJ2-7	TGTGCCAGCAGCAGTTTGGTTGGAGAGCAGTACTTC	CASSSLVGEQYF
TRBD2	TRBV15	few	TRBJ2-3	TGTGCCACCGGCCCCGTAGCGGGAGGGCCAGATACGCAGTATTTT	CATGPVAGGPDTQYF
TRBD1	TRBV24-1	few	TRBJ2-7	TGTGCCACCAGTTTGACAGGGGTCTACGAGCAGTACTTC	CATSLTGVYEQYF
NA	TRBV7-2	NA	TRBJ1-5	TGTGCCAGCAGCTTGGCGCCCTACAGCAATCAGCCCCAGCATTTT	CASSLAPYSNQPQHF
TRBD2	TRBV3-1	NA	TRBJ2-5	TGTGCCAGCAGCCTTGGAGCGGGGCTAGCGGGAGAGACCCAGTACTTC	CASSLGAGLAGETQYF
TRBD1	TRBV3-1	once	TRBJ2-2	TGTGCCAGCAGCCCGTGGACAGGGGCGAACACCGGGGAGCTGTTTTTT	CASSPWTGANTGELFF
TRBD2	TRBV20-1	NA	TRBJ2-3	TGCAGTGTTTACCGGGGAACTAGCGGGAGCACAGATACGCAGTATTTT	CSVYRGTSGSTDTQYF
TRBD2	TRBV12-3/TRBV12-4	NA	TRBJ2-1	TGTGCCAGCGCTCGCGGGGGGCTGAACAATGAGCAGTTCTTC	CASARGGLNNEQFF
NA	TRBV20-1	few	TRBJ2-4	TGCAGTGCTTCGGAGGGCAACTCCAAAAACATTCAGTACTTC	CSASEGNSKNIQYF
TRBD2	TRBV7-9	NA	TRBJ2-5	TGTGCCAGCAGCTTAGGTGATAGCGGGAGTGAGACCCAGTACTTC	CASSLGDSGSETQYF
TRBD1	TRBV7-8	few	TRBJ1-1	TGTGCCAGCAGCCGTGGACAGGGTTTTTTCTCTGAAGCTTTCTTT	CASSRGQGFFSEAFF
NA	TRBV7-8	NA	TRBJ2-5	TGTGCCAGCAGCACACTGCAGGGGGGGGTACAAGAGACCCAGTACTTC	CASSTLQGGVQETQYF
TRBD1	TRBV7-9	NA	TRBJ1-2	TGTGCCAGCAGCCCGACCCGACAGGGTTTAGGCTACACCTTC	CASSPTRQGLGYTF
TRBD1	TRBV6-6	NA	TRBJ2-5	TGTGCCAGCAGTTACCCAGGGACAGGGGGAGAGACCCAGTACTTC	CASSYPGTGGETQYF
NA	TRBV5-1	NA	TRBJ1-1	TGCGCCAGCAGCTCGGGAAACAGGGTACGAGGCGGTGAAGCTTTCTTT	CASSSGNRVRGGEAFF
TRBD2	TRBV5-4	NA	TRBJ2-1	TGTGCCAGCAGCTGGGGGACTAGCGGGAGTGGTGAGCAGTTCTTC	CASSWGTSGSGEQFF
NA	TRBV21-1	NA	TRBJ2-2	TGTGCCAGCAGGAACAGGCGGCGGGAGCTGTTTTTT	CASRNRRRELFF
TRBD2	TRBV20-1	NA	TRBJ2-3	TGCAGTGCCACGGGACTAGCGGGAACTACAGATACGCAGTATTTT	CSATGLAGTTDTQYF
NA	TRBV30	few	TRBJ2-7	TGTGCCTGGGGGGACCTTAACTACGAGCAGTACTTC	CAWGDLNYEQYF
NA	TRBV11-2	few	TRBJ2-1	TGTGCCAGCAGCTTACGCGCGCTAGCACATGAGCAGTTCTTC	CASSLRALAHEQFF
NA	TRBV4-3	NA	TRBJ1-2	TGCGCCAGCAGCCAAGATCAGGGAGCCGCTAACTATGGCTACACCTTC	CASSQDQGAANYGYTF
TRBD2	TRBV9	NA	TRBJ2-3	TGTGCCAGCAGCGCGACTAGCGGGGTCGCAGATACGCAGTATTTT	CASSATSGVADTQYF
NA	TRBV9	few	TRBJ2-7	TGTGCCAGCAGCCCCACAGGGAGGGGATCCTACGAGCAGTACTTC	CASSPTGRGSYEQYF
NA	TRBV5-1	few	TRBJ2-7	TGCGCCAGCAGCTTTGAGGACAGTACCTACGAGCAGTACTTC	CASSFEDSTYEQYF
NA	TRBV4-1	NA	TRBJ2-1	TGCGCCAGCAGCCAACTCTCCGGGGCGACTGAGCAGTTCTTC	CASSQLSGATEQFF
NA	TRBV2	few	TRBJ2-2	TGTGCCAGCAGTGAACAGGGGCTGAACACCGGGGAGCTGTTTTTT	CASSEQGLNTGELFF
TRBD1	TRBV19	NA	TRBJ1-5	TGTGCCAGTAGTTCCACAGGGGCGGGAGGCAGTCAGCCCCAGCATTTT	CASSSTGAGGSQPQHF
NA	TRBV10-3	few	TRBJ2-7	TGTGCCATCAGTGACTCGCGTATCCGGTCCTACGAGCAGTACTTC	CAISDSRIRSYEQYF
NA	TRBV7-3	few	TRBJ1-2	TGTGCCAGCAGCGGGGACGGCTTCACTAACTATGGCTACACCTTC	CASSGDGFTNYGYTF
NA	TRBV27	few	TRBJ2-5	TGTGCCAGCAGTGAAGGGACCTTCGGGGAGACCCAGTACTTC	CASSEGTFGETQYF
TRBD2	TRBV12-3/TRBV12-4	NA	TRBJ2-2	TGTGCCAGCAGTCAAGCGGGAGACGGGGAGCTGTTTTTT	CASSQAGDGELFF
NA	TRBV29-1	few	TRBJ1-1	TGCAGCGCTCAACCCACACCCAACACTGAAGCTTTCTTT	CSAQPTPNTEAFF
NA	TRBV20-1	few	TRBJ1-4	TGCAGTGCTAGATTCACAGCTAATGAAAAACTGTTTTTT	CSARFTANEKLFF
NA	TRBV7-9	few	TRBJ2-1	TGTGCCAGCAGCTTCTGGACACACACCCACCTCAATGAGCAGTTCTTC	CASSFWTHTHLNEQFF
TRBD1	TRBV11-2	NA	TRBJ2-7	TGTGCCAGCAGCGGTCGACAGGGGGCGGGAGGACTAGCCTACGAGCAGTACTTC	CASSGRQGAGGLAYEQYF
NA	TRBV6-5	few	TRBJ1-2	TGTGCCAGCAGTTACTCACAGAGCTCCTATGGCTACACCTTC	CASSYSQSSYGYTF
NA	TRBV7-8	NA	TRBJ1-6	TGTGCCAGCAGCTTAGAACACTTAAGCTCCTATAATTCACCCCTCCACTTT	CASSLEHLSSYNSPLHF
NA	TRBV24-1	NA	TRBJ2-3	TGTGCCACCTGGAGCGGAACCACAGATACGCAGTATTTT	CATWSGTTDTQYF
NA	TRBV6-5	NA	TRBJ2-7	TGTGCCAGCAGTCATGGACAGTTCTACGAGCAGTACTTC	CASSHGQFYEQYF